Below, 11 T cell receptor beta chains from the same sample are listed, as sequenced in a study of molecular identifiers for immune sequencing clone quantification. TCRdb analysed the PCR reads with MiXCR anew, one entry per CDR3 protein. The sample includes approximately 630,000 distinct CDR3 sequences, about 25% of them seen just once. Sequencing input: naive CD8+ T cells from blood, with Jurkat cell RNA spiked in. Subset reported: FACS-sorted CD8+CD4-CCR7+CD45RA+ naive T cells. These receptors originate from a human donor in good health. Some libraries in this study had Jurkat cell RNA spiked in.

Concerning this clonotype: The conserved closing phenylalanine or tryptophan is absent in this CDR3, likely reflecting a read error. The V and J genes are TRBV11-2 and TRBJ1-1, with 8 bases aligning to TRBD1. The ends lost 5 bases at V and 4 bases at J; junction bases unmatched: 0. Germline values: CDR1 SGHAT, CDR2 FQNNGV. This CDR3 region has 12 residues. The CDR3 protein is CASSTGGTEAFL. The CDR3 DNA reads as TGTGCCAGCAGCACAGGGGGCACTGAAGCTTTCCTT.

The CDR3 sequence: CSARGYGANTEAFF. The CDR3 nucleotides are TGCAGTGCTAGAGGGTACGGGGCGAACACTGAAGCTTTCTTT. The chain links TRBV20-1 to TRBJ1-1; D might be TRBD1 (5 bases). Trimming stripped 1 base from V and 1 base from J, with 10 bases between. This CDR3 comprises 14 residues. In germline, CDR1 is DFQATT, CDR2 SNEGSKA (reference sequence).

The chain links TRBV27 to TRBJ2-2, with 7 nucleotides matching TRBD2. The CDR3 has 13 residues. CDR1 is MNHEY and CDR2 is SMNVEV in the germline V gene (reference sequence). The trim removed 7 bases at V and 5 bases at J, leaving 4 bases unmatched. CDR3 loop: CASNGAGTGELFF. CDR3 nucleotides: TGTGCCAGCAATGGAGCGGGGACCGGGGAGCTGTTTTTT.

Details on this clonotype: Germline and junction disagree at one end, which may indicate a read error. V gene TRBV28 combines with J gene TRBJ1-1; D gene ambiguous. The CDR3 runs 15 residues. Germline V CDR1 and CDR2: MDHEN, SYDVKM. The CDR3 here is CASSSAGPVDTEALF. The CDR3 bases are TGTGCCAGCAGTTCCGCCGGGCCAGTAGACACTGAAGCTTTGTTT.

This clonotype was found many times. The chain couples TRBV4-3 to TRBJ1-3, with unresolved D. Trimming took off 0 bases at V and 1 base at J, with 7 bases between the two ends. CDR3 length equals 15 residues. Germline CDR1 LGHNA, CDR2 YSLEER. The chain's CDR3 is CASSQDSGSGNTIYF. CDR3 in DNA: TGCGCCAGCAGCCAAGATTCCGGGTCTGGAAACACCATATATTTT.

V and J are TRBV25-1 and TRBJ2-7; TRBD1 might be the D (6 bases). This CDR3 has 15 amino acids. CDR1 is MGHDK and CDR2 is SYGVNS in the germline V gene. V lost 4 bases to trimming and J lost 2 bases, with 15 bases between them. CDR3 protein: CASSGAGTRPYEQYF. The CDR3 DNA follows: TGTGCCAGCAGTGGGGCCGGGACAAGGCCCTACGAGCAGTACTTC.

Comments on this clonotype: A much larger clone differs from this one at a single base, so this may be a read error. The chain has TRBV25-1 and TRBJ1-1; 12 nucleotides agree with TRBD1. Per germline, CDR1 MGHDK and CDR2 SYGVNS. The CDR3 length is 15 residues. CDR3 DNA: TGTGCCGGCAGCCGGGACAGGGGGCTTCGCGCTGAAGCTTTCTTT. Protein: CAGSRDRGLRAEAFF.

This clonotype was seen repeatedly, ten times or more. The chain carries TRBV7-6 and TRBJ2-7; 7 nucleotides line up with TRBD2. With V trimmed by 5 bases and J by 3 bases, 10 bases remained unmatched. The CDR3 extends over 15 amino acids. Germline CDR1 and CDR2: SGHVS and FNYEAQ. The CDR3 DNA is TGTGCCAGCAGCCCAAACCCGACTAGCTTCTACGAGCAGTACTTC. Encoded protein: CASSPNPTSFYEQYF.

The rearrangement uses TRBV7-9 and TRBJ1-1; TRBD1 matches 8 bases. This CDR3 is 15 amino acids long. With 3 bases clipped from V and 6 bases from J, the junction kept 9 bases outside the gene matches. The V gene's germline CDR1 is SEHNR and CDR2 FQNEAQ (reference sequence). The CDR3 is CASSFLDRALAEAFF. CDR3 coding DNA: TGTGCCAGCAGCTTCCTGGACAGGGCGTTGGCTGAAGCTTTCTTT.

The rearrangement joins TRBV4-1 to TRBJ2-1, with D unresolved. V lost 0 bases, J lost 7 bases, and 13 bases lay in between. The CDR3 contains 15 residues. CDR1 and CDR2 (germline): MGHRA, YSYEKL. The CDR3 DNA reads TGCGCCAGCAGCCAAGATAACCCCACTGAGAATGAGCAGTTCTTC. Residues: CASSQDNPTENEQFF.

The sample holds many counts of this clonotype. This chain uses TRBV5-4 with TRBJ2-5, with TRBD1 as a possible D gene (6 bases). This CDR3 contains 14 residues. Germline CDR1 SGHNT, CDR2 YYREEE (reference sequence). V was clipped by 4 bases and J by 5 bases, with 15 bases between them. The CDR3 spells CASSQDRTVETQYF. DNA for the CDR3: TGTGCCAGCAGCCAAGACCGGACAGTGGAGACCCAGTACTTC.